The T cell receptor (beta chain) described here comes from a study of T cells in Graves' hyperthyroidism and ophthalmopathy. Patients were excluded because of uncontrolled infection, other autoimmune disease, pregnancy or lactation. Each diagnosis drew on symptoms, thyroxine, TRAb, thyroid ultrasound and orbital computed tomography findings. Isolation of PBMCs was performed on 8.5 to 10 ml fresh peripheral blood. Unmatched junction bases numbered 6, after V lost 5 bases and J lost 3 bases. Germline lookup yields CDR1 MNHEY and CDR2 SMNVEV (reference sequence). There are 14 residues in the CDR3. Study results and limitations: For ophthalmopathy, model prediction preceded onset by a median about six months.

The TCR beta CDR3 regions underwent amplification using RNA transcripts as the source. With the HTBI primer set, the TCR CDR3 went through a first round of RT-PCR. TCRdb re-analysed the multiplex PCR reads in MiXCR, keeping a single row per CDR3 protein. The sample contains 600,000 or so distinct CDR3 sequences, 13% to 15% of which appear only once. At least ten counts were recorded for this clonotype. As yet, its antigen is unknown. The chain couples TRBV27 to TRBJ2-7, with 8 bases fitting TRBD2. This receptor was taken from a woman aged 18-30 years with Graves' ophthalmopathy. The specimen was blood. CDR3 protein: CASSQGLGFYEQYF. The CDR3 nucleotides read TGTGCCAGCAGTCAGGGACTAGGGTTCTACGAGCAGTACTTC.